What follows are 4 T cell receptor beta chains derived from one specimen sequenced in a study of CD8+CD57+ T cells in acquired aplastic anemia. Genomic DNA templated the TCR beta VDJ and CDR3 profiling. Via MiXCR, TCRdb re-called the reads, giving one row per CDR3 protein. The table lists around 80,000 distinct CDR3 sequences, 60% to 75% of them singletons. For sequencing, patients were chosen who had shown expansion of CD8+CD57+ cells by flow cytometry. Sample: sorted CD4+, CD8+, or CD8+CD57+ T cells (not recorded which) from PBMCs. These receptors were obtained from a human donor with aplastic anemia.

This chain uses TRBV9 with TRBJ2-1; the match to TRBD2 covers 7 bases. Losses at the gene ends were 3 bases for V and 5 bases for J; bases not matched to a gene: 5. The CDR3 covers 14 residues. CDR1 and CDR2 (germline): SGDLS, YYNGEE. The CDR3 loop is CASSESGDDNEQFF. CDR3 DNA sequence: TGTGCCAGCAGCGAAAGCGGGGACGACAATGAGCAGTTCTTC.

This clonotype was detected once. J is TRBJ2-5 and V is TRBV10-3; the D is unclear. The V end was cut by 4 bases, the J end by 5 bases, with 14 bases between. Germline V gene lookup returns CDR1 ENHRY and CDR2 SYGVKD. The CDR3 spans 14 residues. The CDR3 DNA follows: TGTGCCATCAGTGCGAGTAGGCAAGGGGAGACCCAGTACTTC. Protein sequence: CAISASRQGETQYF.

The chain recombines TRBV19 with TRBJ2-7; D remains ambiguous. The length of the CDR3 is 11 residues. Germline CDR1 is LNHDA and CDR2 is SQIVND (reference sequence). V was pared by 5 bases and J by 5 bases, with 7 bases between. The CDR3 DNA follows: TGTGCCAGTAGTCACGAGAACGAGCAGTACTTC. As protein: CASSHENEQYF. Drawing the rest from reference TRBV19 and TRBJ2-7, the complete variable domain is DGGITQSPKYLFRKEGQNVTLSCEQNLNHDAMYWYRQDPGQGLRLIYYSQIVNDFQKGDIAEGYSVSREKKESFPLTVTSAQKNPTAFYLCASSHENEQYFGPGTRLTVT.

This clonotype was recorded once. This may arise from a read error, as a much more abundant clone is one base away. The rearrangement joins TRBV7-9 to TRBJ2-7; D unclear. CDR1 and CDR2 from the germline V gene are SEHNR and FQNEAQ (reference sequence). The CDR3 sequence is 13 residues long. Trimming removed 6 bases at V and 0 bases at J, with 9 bases between. The CDR3 region has the DNA TGTGCCAGCAGTGAAGCTACCTCCTACGAGCAGTACTTC. It encodes CASSEATSYEQYF.